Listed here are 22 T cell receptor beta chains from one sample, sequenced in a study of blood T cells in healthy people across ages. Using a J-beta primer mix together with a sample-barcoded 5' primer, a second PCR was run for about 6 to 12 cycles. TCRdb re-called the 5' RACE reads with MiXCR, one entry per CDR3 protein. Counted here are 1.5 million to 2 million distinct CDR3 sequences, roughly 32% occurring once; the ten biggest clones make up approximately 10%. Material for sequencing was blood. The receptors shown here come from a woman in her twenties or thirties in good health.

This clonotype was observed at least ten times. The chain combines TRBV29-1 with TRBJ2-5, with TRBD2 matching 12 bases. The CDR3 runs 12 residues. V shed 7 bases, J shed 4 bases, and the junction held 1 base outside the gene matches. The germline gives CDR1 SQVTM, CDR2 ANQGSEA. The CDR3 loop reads CSGLAGAETQYF. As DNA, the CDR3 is TGCAGCGGACTAGCGGGAGCAGAGACCCAGTACTTC.

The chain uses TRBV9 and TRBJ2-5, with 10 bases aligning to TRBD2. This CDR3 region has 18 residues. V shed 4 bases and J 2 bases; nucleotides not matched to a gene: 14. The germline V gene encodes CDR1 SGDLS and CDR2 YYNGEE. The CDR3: CASSSPQIAGGLQETQYF. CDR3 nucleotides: TGTGCCAGCAGCAGCCCCCAAATAGCGGGGGGTCTTCAAGAGACCCAGTACTTC.

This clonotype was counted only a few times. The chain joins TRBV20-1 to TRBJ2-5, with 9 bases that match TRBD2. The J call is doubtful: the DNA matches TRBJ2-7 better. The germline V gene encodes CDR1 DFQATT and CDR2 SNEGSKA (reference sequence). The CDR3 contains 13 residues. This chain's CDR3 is CSAELTSGYEQYF. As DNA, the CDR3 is TGCAGTGCTGAGCTGACTAGCGGTTACGAGCAGTACTTC.

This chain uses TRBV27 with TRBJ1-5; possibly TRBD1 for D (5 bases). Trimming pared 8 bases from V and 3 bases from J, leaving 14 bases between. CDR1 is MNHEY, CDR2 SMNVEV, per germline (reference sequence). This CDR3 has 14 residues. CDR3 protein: CASANEGFNQPQHF. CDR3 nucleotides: TGTGCCAGCGCTAATGAGGGGTTCAATCAGCCCCAGCATTTT.

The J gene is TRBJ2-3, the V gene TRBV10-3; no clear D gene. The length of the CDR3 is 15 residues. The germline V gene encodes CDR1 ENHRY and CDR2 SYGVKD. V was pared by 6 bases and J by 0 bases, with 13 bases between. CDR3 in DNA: TGTGCCATCAGAGAACCCGAGCGAAGCACAGATACGCAGTATTTT. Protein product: CAIREPERSTDTQYF.

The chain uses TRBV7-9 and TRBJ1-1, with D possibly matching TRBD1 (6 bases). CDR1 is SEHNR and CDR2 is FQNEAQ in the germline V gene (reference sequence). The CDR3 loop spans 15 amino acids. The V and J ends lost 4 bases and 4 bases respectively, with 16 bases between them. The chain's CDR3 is CASSSSGALGTEAFF. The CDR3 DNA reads TGTGCCAGCAGCTCCTCAGGGGCGCTAGGCACTGAAGCTTTCTTT. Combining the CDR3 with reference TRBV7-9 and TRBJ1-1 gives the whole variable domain DTGVSQNPRHKITKRGQNVTFRCDPISEHNRLYWYRQTLGQGPEFLTYFQNEAQLEKSRLLSDRFSAERPKGSFSTLEIQRTEQGDSAMYLCASSSSGALGTEAFFGQGTRLTVV.

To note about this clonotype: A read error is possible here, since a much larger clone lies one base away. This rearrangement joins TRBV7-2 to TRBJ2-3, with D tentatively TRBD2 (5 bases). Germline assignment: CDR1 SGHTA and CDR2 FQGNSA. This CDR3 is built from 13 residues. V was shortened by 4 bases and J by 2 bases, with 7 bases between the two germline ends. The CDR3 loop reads CASSSDYTDTQYF. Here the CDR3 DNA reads TGTGCCAGCAGCTCCGACTACACAGATACGCAGTATTTT.

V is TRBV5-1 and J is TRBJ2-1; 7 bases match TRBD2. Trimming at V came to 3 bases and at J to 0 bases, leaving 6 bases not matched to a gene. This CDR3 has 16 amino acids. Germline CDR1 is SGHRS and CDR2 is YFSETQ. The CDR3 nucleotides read TGCGCCAGCAGCTGGGGAGGGGTAAGCTCCTACAATGAGCAGTTCTTC. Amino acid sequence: CASSWGGVSSYNEQFF.

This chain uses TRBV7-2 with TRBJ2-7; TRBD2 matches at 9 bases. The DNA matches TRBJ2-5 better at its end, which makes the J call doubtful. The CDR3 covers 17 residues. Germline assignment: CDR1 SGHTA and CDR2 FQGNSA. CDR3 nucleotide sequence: TGTGGCTTACCCGTTCTCCGAGTAGCGGGAGTGGGGGAGACCCAGTACTTC. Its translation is CGLPVLRVAGVGETQYF.

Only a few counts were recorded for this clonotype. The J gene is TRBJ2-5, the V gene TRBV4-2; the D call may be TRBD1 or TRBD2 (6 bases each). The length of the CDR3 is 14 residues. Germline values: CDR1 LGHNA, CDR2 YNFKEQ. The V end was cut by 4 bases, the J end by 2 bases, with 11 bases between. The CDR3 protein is CASSPGGLQETQYF. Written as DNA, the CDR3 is TGTGCCAGCAGCCCCGGGGGCCTACAAGAGACCCAGTACTTC.

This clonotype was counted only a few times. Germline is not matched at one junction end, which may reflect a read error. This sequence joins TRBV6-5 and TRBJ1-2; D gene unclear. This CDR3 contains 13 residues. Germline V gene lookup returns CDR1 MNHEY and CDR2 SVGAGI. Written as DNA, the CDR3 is TGTGCCAGCAGTCCGGACGGCGACTATGGCTGCACCTTC. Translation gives CASSPDGDYGCTF.

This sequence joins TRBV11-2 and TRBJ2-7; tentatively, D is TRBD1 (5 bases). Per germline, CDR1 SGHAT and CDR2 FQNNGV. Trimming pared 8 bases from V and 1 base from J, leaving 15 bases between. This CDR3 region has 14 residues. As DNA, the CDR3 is TGTGCCAGCGCGCCGACAGCCGATTCCTACGAGCAGTACTTC. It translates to CASAPTADSYEQYF.

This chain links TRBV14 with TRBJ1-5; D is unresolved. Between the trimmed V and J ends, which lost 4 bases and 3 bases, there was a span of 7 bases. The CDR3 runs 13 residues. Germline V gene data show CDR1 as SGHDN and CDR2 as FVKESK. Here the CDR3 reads CASSLNLNQPQHF. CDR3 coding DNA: TGTGCCAGCAGCCTTAACCTCAATCAGCCCCAGCATTTT.

CDR3 sequence (DNA): TGCAGTGCTAGTCCCGAGGGTGAGGCCCAGTACTTC. Protein product: CSASPEGEAQYF. This chain links TRBV20-1 with TRBJ2-5; a weak D match, TRBD2 (5 bases). The V and J ends lost 3 bases and 9 bases respectively, with 14 bases between them. The CDR3 has 12 amino acids. Per the germline V gene, CDR1 is DFQATT and CDR2 is SNEGSKA (reference sequence).

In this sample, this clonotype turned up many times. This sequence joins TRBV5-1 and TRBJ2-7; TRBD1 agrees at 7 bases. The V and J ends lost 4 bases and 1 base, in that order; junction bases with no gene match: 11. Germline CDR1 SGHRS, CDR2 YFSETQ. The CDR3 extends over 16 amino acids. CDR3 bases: TGCGCCAGCAGCCCGACCCCCGGGACAGTTTCCTACGAGCAGTACTTC. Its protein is CASSPTPGTVSYEQYF.

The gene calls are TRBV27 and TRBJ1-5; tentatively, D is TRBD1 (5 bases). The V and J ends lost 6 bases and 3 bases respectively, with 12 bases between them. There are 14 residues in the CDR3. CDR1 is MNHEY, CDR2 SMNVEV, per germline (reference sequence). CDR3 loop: CASRWGGDNQPQHF. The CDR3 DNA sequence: TGTGCCAGCAGATGGGGGGGGGACAATCAGCCCCAGCATTTT.

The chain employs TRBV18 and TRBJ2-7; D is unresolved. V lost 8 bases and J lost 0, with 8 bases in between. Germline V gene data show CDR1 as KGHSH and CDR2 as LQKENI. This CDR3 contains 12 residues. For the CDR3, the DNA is TGTGCCAGCCCACTGGTCTCCTACGAGCAGTACTTC. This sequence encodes CASPLVSYEQYF.

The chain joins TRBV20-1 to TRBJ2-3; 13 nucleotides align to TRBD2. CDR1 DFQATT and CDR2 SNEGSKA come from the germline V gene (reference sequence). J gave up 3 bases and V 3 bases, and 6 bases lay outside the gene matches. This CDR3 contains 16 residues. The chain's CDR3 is CSARGLAGMGTDTQYF. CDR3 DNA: TGCAGTGCTAGGGGACTAGCGGGAATGGGGACAGATACGCAGTATTTT.

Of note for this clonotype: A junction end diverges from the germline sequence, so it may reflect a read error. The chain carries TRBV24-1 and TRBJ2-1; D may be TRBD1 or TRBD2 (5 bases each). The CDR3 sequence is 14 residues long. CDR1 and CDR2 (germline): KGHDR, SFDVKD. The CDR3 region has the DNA TGTGTCACCAGTGGGGGAAGCTCCTACAATGAGCAGTTCTTC. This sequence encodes CVTSGGSSYNEQFF.

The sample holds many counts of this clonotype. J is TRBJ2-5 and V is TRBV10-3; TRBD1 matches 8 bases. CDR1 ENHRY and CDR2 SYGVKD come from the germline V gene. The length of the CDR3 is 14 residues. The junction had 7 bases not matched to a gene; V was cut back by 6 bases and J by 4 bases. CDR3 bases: TGTGCCATCAGACCGGGACAGGCAATAGAGACCCAGTACTTC. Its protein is CAIRPGQAIETQYF.

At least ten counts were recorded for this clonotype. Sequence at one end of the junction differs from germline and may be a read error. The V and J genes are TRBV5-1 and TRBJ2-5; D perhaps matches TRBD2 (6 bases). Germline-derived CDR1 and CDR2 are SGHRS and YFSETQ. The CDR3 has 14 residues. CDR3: CASSLEGRGETQYF. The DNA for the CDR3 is TGTGCCAGCAGCTTGGAGGGCCGGGGAGAGACCCAGTACTTC.

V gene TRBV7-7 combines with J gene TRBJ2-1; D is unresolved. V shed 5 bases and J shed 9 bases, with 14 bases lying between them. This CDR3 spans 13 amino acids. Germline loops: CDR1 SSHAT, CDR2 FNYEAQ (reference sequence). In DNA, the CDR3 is TGTGCCAGCAGCCGAAGGTGGGAAGCTGAGCAGTTCTTC. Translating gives CASSRRWEAEQFF.